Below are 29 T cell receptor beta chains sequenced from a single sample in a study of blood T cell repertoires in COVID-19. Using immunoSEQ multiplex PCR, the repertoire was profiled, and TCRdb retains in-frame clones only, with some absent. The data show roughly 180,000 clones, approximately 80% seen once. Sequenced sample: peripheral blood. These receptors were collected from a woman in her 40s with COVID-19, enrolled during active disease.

CDR3 coding DNA: TGTGCCAGCAGCCAAGTACTAGCGGGAGGGCCGGATGAGCAGTTCTTC. Encoded protein: CASSQVLAGGPDEQFF. The rearrangement uses TRBV4-2 and TRBJ2-1, with 13 bases matching TRBD2. Germline V gene sequence: CDR1 LGHNA, CDR2 YNFKEQ. V trimming: 1 base; J trimming: 8 bases; junction bases outside the gene matches: 5. There are 16 residues in the CDR3.

CDR3 sequence: CASSPGGTSGSVGRNEQFF. CDR3 DNA: TGTGCCAGCAGCCCAGGCGGGACTAGCGGGAGTGTGGGCCGGAATGAGCAGTTCTTC. The chain couples TRBV7-9 to TRBJ2-1; TRBD2 aligns across 14 bases. The CDR3 extends over 19 amino acids. Germline CDR1 SEHNR, CDR2 FQNEAQ (reference sequence). V shed 5 bases, J shed 7 bases, and the junction held 16 bases outside the gene matches.

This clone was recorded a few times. CDR3: CASSQDLGTGVLRLFF. The CDR3 bases are TGTGCCAGCAGCCAAGATCTTGGGACAGGGGTTCTTCGTCTGTTCTTC. J is TRBJ2-1 and V is TRBV14, with 10 bases identical to TRBD1. Germline CDR1 and CDR2: SGHDN and FVKESK. The CDR3 spans 16 residues. J lost 15 bases, V lost 0 bases, and 14 bases had no gene match.

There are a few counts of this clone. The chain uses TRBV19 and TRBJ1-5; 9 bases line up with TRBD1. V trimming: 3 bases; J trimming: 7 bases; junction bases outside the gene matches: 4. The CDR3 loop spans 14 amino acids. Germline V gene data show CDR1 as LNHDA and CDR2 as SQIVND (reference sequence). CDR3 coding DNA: TGTGCCAGTAGTATTACAGGGGGCGGCCAGCCCCAGCATTTT. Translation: CASSITGGGQPQHF. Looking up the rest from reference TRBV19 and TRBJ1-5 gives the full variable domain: DGGITQSPKYLFRKEGQNVTLSCEQNLNHDAMYWYRQDPGQGLRLIYYSQIVNDFQKGDIAEGYSVSREKKESFPLTVTSAQKNPTAFYLCASSITGGGQPQHFGDGTRLSIL.

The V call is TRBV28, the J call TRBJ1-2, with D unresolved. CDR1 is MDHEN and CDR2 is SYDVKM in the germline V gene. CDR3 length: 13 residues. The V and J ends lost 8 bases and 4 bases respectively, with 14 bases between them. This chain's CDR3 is CASLPGQAYGYTF. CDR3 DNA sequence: TGTGCCAGCCTCCCTGGGCAGGCCTATGGCTACACCTTC.

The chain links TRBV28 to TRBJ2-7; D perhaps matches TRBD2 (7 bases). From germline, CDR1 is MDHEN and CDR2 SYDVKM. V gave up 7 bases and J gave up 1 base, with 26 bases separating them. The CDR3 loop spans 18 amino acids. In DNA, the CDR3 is TGTGCCAGCACTTTCCCCCCTCAAGGGGGGGTAGGGTCCTACGAGCAGTACTTC. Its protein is CASTFPPQGGVGSYEQYF.

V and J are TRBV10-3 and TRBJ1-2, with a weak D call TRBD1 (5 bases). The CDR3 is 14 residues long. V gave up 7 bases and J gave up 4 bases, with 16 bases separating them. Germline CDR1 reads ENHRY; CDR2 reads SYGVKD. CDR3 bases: TGTGCCATCACTTCAGGTGGGAGGGGCTATGGCTACACCTTC. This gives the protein CAITSGGRGYGYTF.

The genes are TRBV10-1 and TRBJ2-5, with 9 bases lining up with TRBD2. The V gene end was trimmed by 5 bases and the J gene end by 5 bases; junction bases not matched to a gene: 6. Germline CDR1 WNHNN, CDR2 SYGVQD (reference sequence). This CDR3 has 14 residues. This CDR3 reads CASSNSGRRETQYF. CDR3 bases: TGCGCCAGCAGTAATAGCGGGAGAAGGGAGACCCAGTACTTC.

CDR3: CASSADRGAYGYTF. CDR3 nucleotides: TGTGCCAGTTCAGCAGACAGGGGAGCCTATGGCTACACCTTC. The gene calls are TRBV27 and TRBJ1-2; TRBD1 matches 8 bases. Germline CDR1 is MNHEY and CDR2 is SMNVEV (reference sequence). This CDR3 region has 14 residues. V was clipped by 9 bases and J by 4 bases; unmatched bases: 10.

The CDR3 DNA reads as TGTGCCAGCAGTTTACCTCAGGGAAAAGGCTATAATTCACCCCTCCACTTT. Protein sequence: CASSLPQGKGYNSPLHF. The rearrangement joins TRBV27 to TRBJ1-6, with D maybe TRBD1 (5 bases). CDR1 MNHEY and CDR2 SMNVEV come from the germline V gene (reference sequence). Trimming pared 2 bases from V and 3 bases from J, leaving 14 bases between. The CDR3 totals 17 residues.

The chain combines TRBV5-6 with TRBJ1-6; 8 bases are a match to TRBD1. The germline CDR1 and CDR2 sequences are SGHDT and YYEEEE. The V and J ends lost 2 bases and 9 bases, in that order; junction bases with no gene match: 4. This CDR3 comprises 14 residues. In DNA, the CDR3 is TGTGCCAGCAGCTTTGAACAGGGGGTTTCACCCCTCCACTTT. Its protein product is CASSFEQGVSPLHF.

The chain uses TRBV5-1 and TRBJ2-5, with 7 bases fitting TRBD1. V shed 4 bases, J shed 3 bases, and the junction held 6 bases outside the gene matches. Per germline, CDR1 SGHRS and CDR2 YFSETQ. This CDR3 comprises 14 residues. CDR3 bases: TGCGCCAGCAGCGTCGGGACAGTCAAAGAGACCCAGTACTTC. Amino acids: CASSVGTVKETQYF. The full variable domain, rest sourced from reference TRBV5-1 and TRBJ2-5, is KAGVTQTPRYLIKTRGQQVTLSCSPISGHRSVSWYQQTPGQGLQFLFEYFSETQRNKGNFPGRFSGRQFSNSRSEMNVSTLELGDSALYLCASSVGTVKETQYFGPGTRLLVL.

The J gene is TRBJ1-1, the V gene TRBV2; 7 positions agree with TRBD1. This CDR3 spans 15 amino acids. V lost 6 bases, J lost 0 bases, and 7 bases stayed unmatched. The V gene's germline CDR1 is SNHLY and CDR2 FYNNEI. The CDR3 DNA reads TGTGCCAGCAGGCCCGACAGGGCCATGAACACTGAAGCTTTCTTT. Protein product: CASRPDRAMNTEAFF.

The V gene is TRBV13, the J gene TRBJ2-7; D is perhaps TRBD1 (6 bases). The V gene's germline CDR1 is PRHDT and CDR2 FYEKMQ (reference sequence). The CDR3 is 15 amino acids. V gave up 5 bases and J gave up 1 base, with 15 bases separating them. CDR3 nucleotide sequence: TGTGCCAGCAGCGTGTCGACAGGTAAATCCTACGAGCAGTACTTC. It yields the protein CASSVSTGKSYEQYF.

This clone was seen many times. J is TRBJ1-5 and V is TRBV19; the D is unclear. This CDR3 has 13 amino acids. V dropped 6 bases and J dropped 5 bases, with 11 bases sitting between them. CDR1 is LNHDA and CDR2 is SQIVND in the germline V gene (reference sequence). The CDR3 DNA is TGTGCCAGTAGGAGGGAGCGTTATCAGCCCCAGCATTTT. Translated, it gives CASRRERYQPQHF.

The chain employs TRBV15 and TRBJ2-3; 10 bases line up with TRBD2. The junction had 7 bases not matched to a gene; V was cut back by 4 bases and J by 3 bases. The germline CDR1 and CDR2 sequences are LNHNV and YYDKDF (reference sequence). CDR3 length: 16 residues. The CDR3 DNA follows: TGTGCCACCAGCATCCGAGCGGGAGGGGGAACAGATACGCAGTATTTT. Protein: CATSIRAGGGTDTQYF.

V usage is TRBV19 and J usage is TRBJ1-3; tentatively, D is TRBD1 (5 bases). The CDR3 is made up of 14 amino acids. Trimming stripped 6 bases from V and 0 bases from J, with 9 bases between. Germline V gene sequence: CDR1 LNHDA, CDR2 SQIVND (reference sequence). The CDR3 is CASRQAASGNTIYF. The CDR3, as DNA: TGTGCCAGTAGACAGGCAGCCTCTGGAAACACCATATATTTT.

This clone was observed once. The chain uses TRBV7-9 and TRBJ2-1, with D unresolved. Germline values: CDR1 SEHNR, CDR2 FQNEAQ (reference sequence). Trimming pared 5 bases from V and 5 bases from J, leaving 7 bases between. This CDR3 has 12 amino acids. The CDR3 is CASSPLNNEQFF. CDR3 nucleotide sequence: TGTGCCAGCAGCCCACTCAACAATGAGCAGTTCTTC.

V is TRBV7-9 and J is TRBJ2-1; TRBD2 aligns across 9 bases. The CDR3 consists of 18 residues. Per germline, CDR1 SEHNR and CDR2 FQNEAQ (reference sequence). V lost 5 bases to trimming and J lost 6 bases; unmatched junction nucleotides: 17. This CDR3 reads CASSPPDLSGRRGNEQFF. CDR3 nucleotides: TGTGCCAGCAGCCCCCCGGACCTTAGCGGGAGAAGGGGCAATGAGCAGTTCTTC. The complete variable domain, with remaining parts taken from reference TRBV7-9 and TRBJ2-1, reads DTGVSQNPRHKITKRGQNVTFRCDPISEHNRLYWYRQTLGQGPEFLTYFQNEAQLEKSRLLSDRFSAERPKGSFSTLEIQRTEQGDSAMYLCASSPPDLSGRRGNEQFFGPGTRLTVL.

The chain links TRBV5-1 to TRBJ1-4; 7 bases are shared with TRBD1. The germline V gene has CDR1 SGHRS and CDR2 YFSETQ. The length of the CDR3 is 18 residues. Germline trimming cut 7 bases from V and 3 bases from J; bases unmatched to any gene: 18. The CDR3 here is CASAWTADRALANEKLFF. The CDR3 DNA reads TGCGCCAGCGCTTGGACGGCTGACAGGGCTCTGGCTAATGAAAAACTGTTTTTT.

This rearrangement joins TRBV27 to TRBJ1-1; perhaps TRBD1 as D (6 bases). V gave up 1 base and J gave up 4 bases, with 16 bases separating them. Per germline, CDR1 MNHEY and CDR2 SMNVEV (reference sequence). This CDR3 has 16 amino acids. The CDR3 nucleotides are TGTGCCAGCAGTTTATACGGGGACACGTACGCCACTGAAGCTTTCTTT. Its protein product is CASSLYGDTYATEAFF.

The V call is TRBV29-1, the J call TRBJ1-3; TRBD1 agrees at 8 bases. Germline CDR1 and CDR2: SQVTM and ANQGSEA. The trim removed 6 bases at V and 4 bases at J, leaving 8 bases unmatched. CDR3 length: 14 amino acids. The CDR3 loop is CSVLDRDIGNTIYF. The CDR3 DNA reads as TGCAGCGTGTTGGACAGGGACATCGGAAACACCATATATTTT.

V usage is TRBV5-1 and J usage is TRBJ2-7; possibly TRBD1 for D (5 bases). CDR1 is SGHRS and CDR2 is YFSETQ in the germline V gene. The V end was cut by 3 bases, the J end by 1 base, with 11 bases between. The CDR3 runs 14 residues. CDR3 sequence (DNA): TGCGCCAGCAGCTCGACAGCCCTTTCCTACGAGCAGTACTTC. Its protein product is CASSSTALSYEQYF.

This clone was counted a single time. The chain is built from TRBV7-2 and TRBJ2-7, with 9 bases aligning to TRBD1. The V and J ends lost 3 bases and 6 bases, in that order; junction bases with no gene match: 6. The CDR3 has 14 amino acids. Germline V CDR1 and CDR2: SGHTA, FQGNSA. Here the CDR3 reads CASSFTGTGSEQYF. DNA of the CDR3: TGTGCCAGCAGCTTCACCGGGACAGGGTCCGAGCAGTACTTC.

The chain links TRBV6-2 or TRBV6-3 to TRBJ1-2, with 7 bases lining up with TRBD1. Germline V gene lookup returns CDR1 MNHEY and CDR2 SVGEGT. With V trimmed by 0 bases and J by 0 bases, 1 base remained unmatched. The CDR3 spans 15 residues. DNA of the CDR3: TGTGCCAGCAGTTACTCAGGGACAGCTAACTATGGCTACACCTTC. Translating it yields CASSYSGTANYGYTF.

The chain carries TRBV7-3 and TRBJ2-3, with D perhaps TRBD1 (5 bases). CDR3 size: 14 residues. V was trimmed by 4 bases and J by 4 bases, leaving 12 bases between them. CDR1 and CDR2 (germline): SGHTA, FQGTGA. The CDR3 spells CASSSGIRADTQYF. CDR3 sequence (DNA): TGTGCCAGCAGCTCAGGGATTCGCGCAGATACGCAGTATTTT.

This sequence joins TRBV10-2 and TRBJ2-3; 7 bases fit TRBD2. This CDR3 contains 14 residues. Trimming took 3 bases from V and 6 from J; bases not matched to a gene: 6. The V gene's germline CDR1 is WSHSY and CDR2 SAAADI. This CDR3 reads CASSDGLVPDTQYF. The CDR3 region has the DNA TGCGCCAGCAGTGACGGACTAGTCCCCGATACGCAGTATTTT.

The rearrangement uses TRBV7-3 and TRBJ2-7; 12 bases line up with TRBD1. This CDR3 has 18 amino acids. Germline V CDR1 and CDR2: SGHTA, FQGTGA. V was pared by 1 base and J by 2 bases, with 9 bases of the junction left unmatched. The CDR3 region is CASSLNAIGTGGPYEQYF. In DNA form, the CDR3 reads TGTGCCAGCAGCTTAAACGCGATTGGGACAGGGGGCCCCTACGAGCAGTACTTC. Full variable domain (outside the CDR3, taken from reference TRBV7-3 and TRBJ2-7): GAGVSQTPSNKVTEKGKYVELRCDPISGHTALYWYRQSLGQGPEFLIYFQGTGAADDSGLPNDRFFAVRPEGSVSTLKIQRTERGDSAVYLCASSLNAIGTGGPYEQYFGPGTRLTVT.

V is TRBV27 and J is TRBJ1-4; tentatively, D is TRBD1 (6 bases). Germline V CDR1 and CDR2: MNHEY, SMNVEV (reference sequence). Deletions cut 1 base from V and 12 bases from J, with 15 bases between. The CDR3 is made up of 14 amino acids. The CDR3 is CASSLYPSQGELFF. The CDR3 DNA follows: TGTGCCAGCAGTTTATACCCCTCACAGGGAGAACTGTTTTTT.